This TCR beta chain comes out of a study of T cell responses to AZD1222 COVID-19 vaccine. Data came from immunoSEQ multiplex PCR; TCRdb stores just in-frame clones and leaves some out. The sample contains about 180,000 clones, about nine tenths of which appear only once. General study points: Increased Spike-specific TCR breadth and depth were observed after two AZD1222 doses. Just a handful of AZD1222 recipients were seropositive at baseline.

Comments on this clone: What it binds is unknown.

This CDR3 spans 12 amino acids. Germline assignment: CDR1 ENHRY and CDR2 SYGVKD. Trimming removed 0 bases at V and 7 bases at J, with 6 bases between. This chain joins TRBV10-3 and TRBJ1-2; D remains ambiguous. Material: peripheral blood, obtained 28 days after the second dose of the MenACWY control vaccine. The receptor was derived from an adult who received the MenACWY meningococcal vaccine as a control. CDR3 in DNA: TGTGCCATCAGTGAGTCAGGAGGTGGCTACACCTTC. Residues: CAISESGGGYTF.